Described below is a single T cell receptor (beta chain) sequence and its context. The data were obtained in a study of cytomegalovirus exposure and HLA in healthy donors. Germline V gene sequence: CDR1 SGHVS, CDR2 FNYEAQ. The ends were cut back, 0 bases at V and 9 bases at J, with 15 bases in the middle. This CDR3 is built from 15 residues. Use of 60 Vbeta and 13 Jbeta primers characterized the PCR. Data came from immunoSEQ multiplex PCR; TCRdb stores just in-frame clones and leaves some out. The sample consists of about 140,000 clones, approximately 86% of them appearing once. The chain employs TRBV7-6 and TRBJ2-1, with TRBD1 as a possible D gene (6 bases). This TCR was recovered from a woman between 40 and 50 years old in good health and CMV-seronegative. Sequences were obtained from PBMCs. In nucleotides, the CDR3 is TGTGCCAGCAGCTTAGCCTCCGGGACAAATGTTGAGCAGTTCTTC. Residues: CASSLASGTNVEQFF. Full variable domain (rest looked up from reference TRBV7-6 and TRBJ2-1): GAGVSQSPRYKVTKRGQDVALRCDPISGHVSLYWYRQALGQGPEFLTYFNYEAQQDKSGLPNDRFSAERPEGSISTLTIQRTEQRDSAMYRCASSLASGTNVEQFFGPGTRLTVL.